The sequence of this T cell receptor (beta chain) was determined in a study of T-cell memory formation after mild COVID-19. Study details: TCR clusters mostly belonged to single donors.

Trimming cost V 2 bases and J 7 bases, with 14 bases left between them. CDR1 ENHRY and CDR2 SYGVKD come from the germline V gene. The CDR3 is 14 residues long. This clonotype was seen a handful of times. Using constant-segment primers, 5'RACE produced TCR alpha and TCR beta cDNA libraries carrying sample barcodes and UMIs. Each CDR3 protein is one row after TCRdb ran MiXCR on the 5' RACE reads. Of fewer than 250,000 distinct CDR3 sequences in the sample, about 11% were seen once. Material: PBMCs or a T cell subset sorted from them (not recorded which). The sequence derives from a young man who had mild COVID-19 (a few samples of this study predate the infection). Cell type and time point are not known. J is TRBJ1-1 and V is TRBV10-3; D is perhaps TRBD1 (5 bases). In nucleotides, the CDR3 is TGTGCCATCAGTGAGCGCGGGACCAAACTTGAAGCTTTCTTT. Amino acids: CAISERGTKLEAFF.